The next 27 T cell receptor beta chains were all read from a single sample in a study of cytomegalovirus exposure and HLA in healthy donors. Use of 60 Vbeta and 13 Jbeta primers characterized the PCR. This table comes from immunoSEQ multiplex PCR, and its TCRdb copy is limited to in-frame clones, with some not included. This sample carries 150,000 or so clones, under 80% of them seen once, and the ten largest clones take 2.1%. The sequencing input was PBMCs. These receptors all stem from a man aged 30 to 45 in good health and CMV-seronegative.

The chain employs TRBV7-6 and TRBJ2-7; 9 positions match TRBD1. This CDR3 is 14 amino acids long. CDR1 is SGHVS and CDR2 is FNYEAQ in the germline V gene. V dropped 5 bases and J dropped 4; count of bases not matched to a gene: 6. The CDR3 region has the DNA TGTGCCAGCAGCCTGGGGACAGGGCTGTACGAGCAGTACTTC. Translating gives CASSLGTGLYEQYF. Supplemented by reference TRBV7-6 and TRBJ2-7, the full variable domain reads GAGVSQSPRYKVTKRGQDVALRCDPISGHVSLYWYRQALGQGPEFLTYFNYEAQQDKSGLPNDRFSAERPEGSISTLTIQRTEQRDSAMYRCASSLGTGLYEQYFGPGTRLTVT.

This chain links TRBV6-5 with TRBJ2-3; 7 bases line up with TRBD1. Losses at the gene ends were 7 bases for V and 8 bases for J; bases not matched to a gene: 9. This CDR3 comprises 13 residues. Germline values: CDR1 MNHEY, CDR2 SVGAGI. The CDR3 loop reads CASTGTDPGTQYF. The CDR3 nucleotides read TGTGCCAGCACCGGGACAGATCCTGGTACGCAGTATTTT.

This sequence joins TRBV19 and TRBJ2-5; possible D gene TRBD2, 5 bases. Looked up from germline, CDR1 is LNHDA and CDR2 is SQIVND (reference sequence). Trimming stripped 3 bases from V and 2 bases from J, with 10 bases between. This CDR3 spans 14 amino acids. The CDR3 sequence: CASSIGGLQETQYF. The CDR3 coding sequence is TGTGCCAGTAGTATTGGAGGTCTTCAAGAGACCCAGTACTTC.

The rearrangement links TRBV7-2 to TRBJ2-3, with D possibly TRBD2 on 5 matching bases. The V end lost 0 bases, the J end lost 5 bases, and 15 bases lay between the germline ends. From germline, CDR1 is SGHTA and CDR2 FQGNSA. The CDR3 runs to 16 residues. In DNA form, the CDR3 reads TGTGCCAGCAGCTTAGCCCGACTACCCCGGGAAGATACGCAGTATTTT. Encoded protein: CASSLARLPREDTQYF.

The J gene is TRBJ2-2, the V gene TRBV6-5; TRBD1 agrees at 8 bases. The CDR3 contains 15 residues. Germline CDR1 MNHEY, CDR2 SVGAGI. With V trimmed by 5 bases and J by 3 bases, 5 bases remained unmatched. As DNA, the CDR3 is TGTGCCAGCAGTAAGGACAGGGACTACACCGGGGAGCTGTTTTTT. This translates into CASSKDRDYTGELFF.

In its sample, this clone was seen a few times. The chain joins TRBV28 to TRBJ1-1; possible D gene TRBD1, 6 bases. Germline V gives CDR1 MDHEN, CDR2 SYDVKM. V shed 5 bases and J shed 1 base, with 8 bases lying between them. The CDR3 loop spans 13 amino acids. The CDR3 DNA sequence: TGTGCCAGCAGTCCACAGGGGAACACTGAAGCTTTCTTT. Translated, it gives CASSPQGNTEAFF. The full variable domain, its missing parts supplied by reference TRBV28 and TRBJ1-1, is DVKVTQSSRYLVKRTGEKVFLECVQDMDHENMFWYRQDPGLGLRLIYFSYDVKMKEKGDIPEGYSVSREKKERFSLILESASTNQTSMYLCASSPQGNTEAFFGQGTRLTVV.

V usage is TRBV7-2 and J usage is TRBJ2-2; D is perhaps TRBD1 (5 bases). From germline, CDR1 is SGHTA and CDR2 FQGNSA. V lost 2 bases and J 4 bases, leaving 14 bases between the germline ends. The CDR3 totals 16 residues. CDR3 amino acids: CASSLLGRPGTGELFF. As DNA, the CDR3 is TGTGCCAGCAGCTTATTGGGGCGCCCGGGCACCGGGGAGCTGTTTTTT.

The genes are TRBV7-9 and TRBJ1-1; 7 positions agree with TRBD1. Germline CDR1 reads SEHNR; CDR2 reads FQNEAQ (reference sequence). With 5 bases clipped from V and 1 base from J, the junction kept 7 bases outside the gene matches. This CDR3 is 15 amino acids long. The CDR3 DNA sequence: TGTGCCAGCAGCCAGCTGACAGGGAGGAACACTGAAGCTTTCTTT. This sequence encodes CASSQLTGRNTEAFF.

This chain joins TRBV6-6 and TRBJ2-7, with TRBD2 identical over 8 bases. With V trimmed by 5 bases and J by 0 bases, 6 bases remained unmatched. The CDR3 loop spans 15 amino acids. Germline CDR1 reads MNHNY; CDR2 reads SVGAGI (reference sequence). The CDR3 reads CASSGGGGSSYEQYF. For the CDR3, the DNA is TGTGCCAGCAGTGGGGGCGGGGGGAGCTCCTACGAGCAGTACTTC.

The chain links TRBV5-1 to TRBJ2-3, with 8 bases that match TRBD2. J was trimmed by 2 bases and V by 6 bases; bases with no gene match: 5. CDR3 size: 14 residues. The germline CDR1 and CDR2 sequences are SGHRS and YFSETQ. The CDR3 loop reads CASTPAGDTDTQYF. Written as DNA, the CDR3 is TGCGCCAGCACCCCAGCGGGGGACACAGATACGCAGTATTTT.

The sample holds a few counts of this clone. The chain combines TRBV19 with TRBJ1-1; D may be TRBD1 (6 bases). CDR1 and CDR2 from the germline V gene are LNHDA and SQIVND (reference sequence). Trimming took off 6 bases at V and 4 bases at J, with 18 bases between the two ends. The CDR3 loop spans 15 amino acids. CDR3 sequence (DNA): TGTGCCAGTAGACCTAAGGGGGGGGGAGGCACTGAAGCTTTCTTT. Protein product: CASRPKGGGGTEAFF.

The chain recombines TRBV6-5 with TRBJ2-7; TRBD2 agrees at 13 bases. Germline assignment: CDR1 MNHEY and CDR2 SVGAGI. Unmatched junction bases numbered 8, after V lost 7 bases and J lost 5 bases. The CDR3 is 15 residues long. The CDR3 DNA follows: TGTGCCAGCACCCTACTAGCGGGGGGGGGAAACGAGCAGTACTTC. Protein product: CASTLLAGGGNEQYF.

The chain links TRBV5-1 to TRBJ2-3, with 9 nucleotides matching TRBD2. The CDR3 spans 15 residues. CDR1 SGHRS and CDR2 YFSETQ come from the germline V gene. The trim removed 4 bases at V and 2 bases at J, leaving 5 bases unmatched. CDR3 DNA sequence: TGCGCCAGCAGCCTTAGCGGGAGTTTCACAGATACGCAGTATTTT. Protein: CASSLSGSFTDTQYF.

This clone appeared a few times. The V gene is TRBV2, the J gene TRBJ2-2, with D maybe TRBD1 (5 bases). CDR3 size: 13 residues. V lost 8 bases and J 2 bases, leaving 9 bases between the germline ends. Germline lookup yields CDR1 SNHLY and CDR2 FYNNEI. The CDR3 region is CASGAVNTGELFF. The CDR3 DNA sequence: TGTGCCAGCGGGGCGGTCAACACCGGGGAGCTGTTTTTT.

This chain uses TRBV28 with TRBJ2-5; D possibly corresponds to TRBD2 (5 bases). CDR1 is MDHEN, CDR2 SYDVKM, per germline. V was trimmed by 7 bases and J by 1 base, leaving 10 bases between them. CDR3 length: 13 residues. CDR3 coding DNA: TGTGCCAGCAAGCGGAGCTTCCAAGAGACCCAGTACTTC. This encodes CASKRSFQETQYF.

The J gene is TRBJ2-7, the V gene TRBV21-1; TRBD2, as called in the table, went unchecked against the DNA. TRBV21-1 is labeled a pseudogene. CDR3 size: 16 residues. The CDR3 sequence is CASSMLAGGSSYEQYF. The CDR3 nucleotides read TGTGCCAGCAGCATGCTAGCGGGGGGTAGCTCCTACGAGCAGTACTTC.

This clone was counted a few times. The J gene is TRBJ1-2, the V gene TRBV28; 7 bases map to TRBD1. Germline assignment: CDR1 MDHEN and CDR2 SYDVKM. Germline trimming cut 6 bases from V and 2 bases from J; bases unmatched to any gene: 15. The CDR3 contains 17 residues. The chain's CDR3 is CASRVATGQKGNYGYTF. In DNA, the CDR3 is TGTGCCAGCAGGGTAGCAACGGGACAGAAGGGGAACTATGGCTACACCTTC.

The chain recombines TRBV5-4 with TRBJ2-5, with D tentatively TRBD2 (6 bases). CDR1 is SGHNT and CDR2 is YYREEE in the germline V gene (reference sequence). CDR3 length equals 14 residues. Trimming cost V 3 bases and J 2 bases, with 11 bases left between them. CDR3 DNA: TGTGCCAGCAGCTGGGCGGGGCGGCAAGAGACCCAGTACTTC. This gives the protein CASSWAGRQETQYF.

In DNA, the CDR3 is TGTGCCAGCAGCCTTCCCGGGACTAACTACGAGCAGTACTTC. It codes for CASSLPGTNYEQYF. The chain joins TRBV7-9 to TRBJ2-7; 7 bases agree with TRBD2. Germline-derived CDR1 and CDR2 are SEHNR and FQNEAQ (reference sequence). The CDR3 is 14 amino acids. V lost 5 bases and J lost 3; bases outside the gene matches: 7.

This clone was counted a few times. The V call is TRBV4-3, the J call TRBJ1-4, with 7 bases that match TRBD1. CDR1 is LGHNA and CDR2 is YSLEER in the germline V gene. V shed 1 base, J shed 7 bases, and the junction held 9 bases outside the gene matches. This CDR3 has 16 residues. DNA of the CDR3: TGCGCCAGCAGCCAAGTTGAGGGGGCGGTCGGTGAAAAACTGTTTTTT. Translation gives CASSQVEGAVGEKLFF.

This clone was recorded once. V usage is TRBV6-1 and J usage is TRBJ2-5; D perhaps matches TRBD2 (6 bases). V was pared by 0 bases and J by 3 bases, with 14 bases between. This CDR3 comprises 16 residues. CDR1 is MNHNS and CDR2 is SASEGT in the germline V gene. CDR3: CASSEARGTGEETQYF. The CDR3 nucleotides read TGTGCCAGCAGTGAAGCGCGGGGCACCGGGGAAGAGACCCAGTACTTC.

The table lists this clone with a few counts. This chain joins TRBV18 and TRBJ1-5, with a tentative D call TRBD1 (5 bases). V was cut by 5 bases and J by 1 base, with 6 bases left in between. This CDR3 region has 13 residues. The germline gives CDR1 KGHSH, CDR2 LQKENI. The CDR3 DNA follows: TGTGCCAGCTCATCAGGGAGCAATCAGCCCCAGCATTTT. Translation gives CASSSGSNQPQHF.

The chain employs TRBV14 and TRBJ2-7; 8 bases map to TRBD1. CDR1 and CDR2 (germline): SGHDN, FVKESK. The ends lost 4 bases at V and 0 bases at J; junction bases unmatched: 5. The CDR3 length is 15 residues. The CDR3 here is CASSRGQGPSYEQYF. The CDR3 DNA reads TGTGCCAGCAGCCGCGGACAGGGTCCCTCCTACGAGCAGTACTTC. The full variable domain, with the rest looked up from reference TRBV14 and TRBJ2-7, is EAGVTQFPSHSVIEKGQTVTLRCDPISGHDNLYWYRRVMGKEIKFLLHFVKESKQDESGMPNNRFLAERTGGTYSTLKVQPAELEDSGVYFCASSRGQGPSYEQYFGPGTRLTVT.

J is TRBJ2-7 and V is TRBV20-1; possible D gene TRBD1, 6 bases. V was pared by 5 bases and J by 7 bases, with 12 bases between. Germline CDR1 is DFQATT and CDR2 is SNEGSKA (reference sequence). There are 11 residues in the CDR3. The CDR3 coding sequence is TGCAGTGCTGGCCCCCAGGGGGAGCAGTACTTC. Its protein product is CSAGPQGEQYF.

The chain joins TRBV7-2 to TRBJ1-2, with unresolved D. Germline CDR1 and CDR2: SGHTA and FQGNSA. Trimming took off 0 bases at V and 3 bases at J, with 5 bases between the two ends. The CDR3 is 13 residues long. CDR3 residues: CASSLAQDYGYTF. The CDR3 DNA follows: TGTGCCAGCAGCTTAGCCCAGGACTATGGCTACACCTTC.

Of note for this clone: This sample includes further DNA sequences coding for the same CDR3. This chain links TRBV4-1 with TRBJ1-1; 7 bases map to TRBD1. The junction had 7 bases not matched to a gene; V was cut back by 4 bases and J by 5 bases. Germline V CDR1 and CDR2: MGHRA, YSYEKL. The CDR3 has 14 residues. This chain's CDR3 is CASSPRQGHTEAFF. The DNA of the CDR3 is TGCGCCAGCAGCCCCCGACAGGGACATACTGAAGCTTTCTTT.

The chain joins TRBV5-6 to TRBJ1-5; 9 bases are shared with TRBD1. In germline, CDR1 is SGHDT, CDR2 YYEEEE. The CDR3 runs to 14 residues. V shed 3 bases and J 5 bases; nucleotides not matched to a gene: 3. CDR3 DNA: TGTGCCAGCAGCTACGGGACAGGGTATCAGCCCCAGCATTTT. As protein: CASSYGTGYQPQHF.